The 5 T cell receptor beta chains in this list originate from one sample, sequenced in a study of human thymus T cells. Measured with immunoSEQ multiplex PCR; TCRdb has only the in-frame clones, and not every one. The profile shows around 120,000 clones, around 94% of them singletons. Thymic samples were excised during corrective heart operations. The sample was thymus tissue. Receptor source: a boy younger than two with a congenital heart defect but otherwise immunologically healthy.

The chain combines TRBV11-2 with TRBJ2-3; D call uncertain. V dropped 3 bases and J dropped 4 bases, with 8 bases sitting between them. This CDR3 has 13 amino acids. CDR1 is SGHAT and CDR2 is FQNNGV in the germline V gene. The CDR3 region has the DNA TGTGCCAGCAGCTTCACTACCGCAGATACGCAGTATTTT. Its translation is CASSFTTADTQYF. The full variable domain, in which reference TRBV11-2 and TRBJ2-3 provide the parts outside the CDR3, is EAGVAQSPRYKIIEKRQSVAFWCNPISGHATLYWYQQILGQGPKLLIQFQNNGVVDDSQLPKDRFSAERLKGVDSTLKIQPAKLEDSAVYLCASSFTTADTQYFGPGTRLTVL.

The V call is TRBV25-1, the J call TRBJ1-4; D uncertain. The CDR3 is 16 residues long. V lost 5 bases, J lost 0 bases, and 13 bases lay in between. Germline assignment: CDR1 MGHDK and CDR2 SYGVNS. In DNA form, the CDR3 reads TGTGCCAGCAGTTTACGGATATCTGCAACTAATGAAAAACTGTTTTTT. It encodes CASSLRISATNEKLFF. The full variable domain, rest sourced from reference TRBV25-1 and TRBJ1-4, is EADIYQTPRYLVIGTGKKITLECSQTMGHDKMYWYQQDPGMELHLIHYSYGVNSTEKGDLSSESTVSRIRTEHFPLTLESARPSHTSQYLCASSLRISATNEKLFFGSGTQLSVL.

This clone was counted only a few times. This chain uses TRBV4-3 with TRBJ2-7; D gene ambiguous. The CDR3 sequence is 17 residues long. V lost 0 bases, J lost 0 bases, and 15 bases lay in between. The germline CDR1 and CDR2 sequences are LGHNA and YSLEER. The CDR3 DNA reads TGCGCCAGCAGCCAAGAAGTAGTCAGATCGAGCTCCTACGAGCAGTACTTC. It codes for CASSQEVVRSSSYEQYF.

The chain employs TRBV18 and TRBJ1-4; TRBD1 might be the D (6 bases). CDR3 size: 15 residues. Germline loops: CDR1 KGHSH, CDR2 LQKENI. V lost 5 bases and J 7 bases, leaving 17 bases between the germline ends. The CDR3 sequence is CASSSGQPEFEKLFF. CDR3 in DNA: TGTGCCAGCTCATCAGGACAGCCCGAGTTTGAAAAACTGTTTTTT.

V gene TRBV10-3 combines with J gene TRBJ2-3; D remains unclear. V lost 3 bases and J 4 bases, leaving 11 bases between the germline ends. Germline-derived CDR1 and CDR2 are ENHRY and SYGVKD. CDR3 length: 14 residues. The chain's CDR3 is CAISDISFPDTQYF. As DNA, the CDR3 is TGTGCCATCAGTGACATTTCTTTCCCAGATACGCAGTATTTT.